The 12 T cell receptor beta chains reported below all come from one sample, sequenced in a study of regulatory T cells in long-lasting Graves disease. This sample's time point: newly diagnosed GD, antithyroid drugs for less than 3 months. The authors made the TCR library using RNA they extracted from PBMCs. Arm-PCR of CDR3 regions and iRepertoire HTBI primers were used to build TCR beta libraries. MiXCR was run by TCRdb on the multiplex PCR reads, yielding one entry per CDR3 protein. The data contain 300,000 to 400,000 distinct CDR3 sequences, approximately 15% of them singletons. These data were also reused for a study on T cells in Graves' hyperthyroidism and ophthalmopathy.

Sequenced material: peripheral blood mononuclear cells (PBMCs), taken at new diagnosis, from a patient treated with antithyroid drugs. The receptors originated from a man aged 40-50 years with Graves disease.

This clonotype appeared a few times. This may be a read error: a much more frequent sequence differs by one nucleotide. The chain uses TRBV20-1 and TRBJ2-1, with 7 bases aligning to TRBD1. Germline CDR1 DFQATT, CDR2 SNEGSKA (reference sequence). The CDR3 totals 11 residues. For the CDR3, the DNA is TGCACACAGGGGAGAGGCTACGAGCAGTTCTTC. Translation gives CTQGRGYEQFF.

The chain has TRBV12-5 and TRBJ2-7, with D perhaps TRBD1 or TRBD2 (6 bases each). The CDR3 is made up of 14 amino acids. From germline, CDR1 is LGHNT and CDR2 FRNRAP. Trimming took off 3 bases at V and 5 bases at J, with 14 bases between the two ends. This CDR3 is CASGFLGGGDEQYF. Written as DNA, the CDR3 is TGTGCTAGTGGTTTTTTAGGAGGGGGAGACGAGCAGTACTTC.

There are many counts of this clonotype. CDR3 protein: CASSDRWAPAATNEKLFF. The CDR3 bases are TGTGCCAGCAGTGACCGGTGGGCACCGGCCGCAACTAATGAAAAACTGTTTTTT. The genes are TRBV6-1 and TRBJ1-4; no clear D. CDR3 size: 18 residues. From germline, CDR1 is MNHNS and CDR2 SASEGT. Deletions cut 3 bases from V and 0 bases from J, with 17 bases between.

The rearrangement uses TRBV15 and TRBJ1-3; no clear D gene. This CDR3 contains 12 residues. Germline CDR1 and CDR2: LNHNV and YYDKDF (reference sequence). The germline V and J ends were trimmed by 1 base and 6 bases, with 4 bases remaining between them. This CDR3 reads CATSRAENTIYF. The DNA for the CDR3 is TGTGCCACCAGCAGAGCCGAAAACACCATATATTTT.

In regard to this clonotype: A much more abundant neighbour one base away suggests this may be a read error. The chain links TRBV6-1 to TRBJ1-1; D is ambiguous. Germline CDR1 and CDR2: MNHNS and SASEGT. The CDR3 sequence is 13 residues long. The CDR3 loop reads CASSEFGNTEALF. CDR3 in DNA: TGTGCCAGCAGTGAATTTGGGAACACTGAAGCTCTCTTT.

The chain has TRBV18 and TRBJ2-7; 7 nucleotides match TRBD1. This CDR3 is 15 amino acids long. Per germline, CDR1 KGHSH and CDR2 LQKENI. J gave up 2 bases and V 6 bases, and 10 bases lay outside the gene matches. The CDR3 loop reads CASSLNTGATYEQYF. Written as DNA, the CDR3 is TGTGCCAGCTCGCTGAACACAGGGGCGACCTACGAGCAGTACTTC.

Many counts were recorded for this clonotype. This chain uses TRBV15 with TRBJ2-3, with D possibly matching TRBD2 (6 bases). V dropped 2 bases and J dropped 0 bases, with 12 bases sitting between them. Per the germline V gene, CDR1 is LNHNV and CDR2 is YYDKDF (reference sequence). The CDR3 contains 16 residues. The CDR3 DNA sequence: TGTGCCACCAGCAGATTCTGGCGGGGTAGCACAGATACGCAGTATTTT. Its translation is CATSRFWRGSTDTQYF.

Many counts were recorded for this clonotype. The CDR3 DNA follows: TGTGCCAGCAGTGGGACAGGCGAAAGCTCCTACGAGCAGTACTTC. Its translation is CASSGTGESSYEQYF. The V call is TRBV6-1, the J call TRBJ2-7, with 7 bases lining up with TRBD1. This CDR3 comprises 15 residues. Trimming took 4 bases from V and 0 from J; bases not matched to a gene: 6. CDR1 is MNHNS, CDR2 SASEGT, per germline.

In regard to this clonotype: A far more abundant clone sits one base away, making this likely a read error. The conserved phenylalanine or tryptophan is not found at the CDR3 terminus, so this likely reflects a read error. Because the CDR3's place on the DNA is in doubt, the DNA is left out and the CDR3 is given as listed by TCRdb. This chain uses TRBV5-1 with TRBJ2-1; the tabulated D call, TRBD2, remains unverified against the DNA. The germline V gene encodes CDR1 SGHRS and CDR2 YFSETQ. The CDR3 extends over 17 residues, inclusive of both ends. CDR3 sequence: CASSLGLLAGEGDTQYL.

This clonotype was detected many times. V usage is TRBV7-3 and J usage is TRBJ1-1, with TRBD1 matching 7 bases. The CDR3 has 14 residues. V lost 2 bases, J lost 7 bases, and 7 bases stayed unmatched. Germline V gene sequence: CDR1 SGHTA, CDR2 FQGTGA. The CDR3 is CASSLSGGKDEAFF. CDR3 DNA: TGTGCCAGCAGCTTATCAGGGGGAAAGGATGAAGCTTTCTTT.

This clonotype was recorded many times. This chain uses TRBV5-1 with TRBJ2-2, with 9 bases lining up with TRBD1. The CDR3 has 15 residues. From germline, CDR1 is SGHRS and CDR2 YFSETQ. With 6 bases clipped from V and 5 bases from J, the junction kept 8 bases outside the gene matches. The CDR3 DNA is TGCGCCAGCACCACGGGACAGGGCCTAACCGGGGAGCTGTTTTTT. It yields the protein CASTTGQGLTGELFF. Full variable domain (remainder filled in from reference TRBV5-1 and TRBJ2-2): KAGVTQTPRYLIKTRGQQVTLSCSPISGHRSVSWYQQTPGQGLQFLFEYFSETQRNKGNFPGRFSGRQFSNSRSEMNVSTLELGDSALYLCASTTGQGLTGELFFGEGSRLTVL.

There are many counts of this clonotype. The V gene is TRBV5-1, the J gene TRBJ2-3; D remains unclear. This CDR3 contains 14 residues. Deletions cut 1 base from V and 4 bases from J, with 10 bases between. The V gene's germline CDR1 is SGHRS and CDR2 YFSETQ. CDR3 in amino acids: CASSLQSSSDTQYF. In DNA, the CDR3 is TGCGCCAGCAGCTTGCAAAGTTCCTCAGATACGCAGTATTTT. The whole variable domain, filled in from reference TRBV5-1 and TRBJ2-3, reads KAGVTQTPRYLIKTRGQQVTLSCSPISGHRSVSWYQQTPGQGLQFLFEYFSETQRNKGNFPGRFSGRQFSNSRSEMNVSTLELGDSALYLCASSLQSSSDTQYFGPGTRLTVL.